This TCR beta chain was sequenced during a study of PD-L1 blockade in urothelial cancer. Study background: Intravenous atezolizumab, 1,200 mg every 3 weeks, was begun by patients at some point between 2013 and 2014. The median T cell count in blood samples was approximately 140,000.

The study, taken as a whole, reports: Larger 3-week expansion of tumor-associated blood clones was seen in durable-benefit patients.

Turning to this clone: What it recognizes is unknown.

Synthetic spike-ins, TCR analog templates, were added into each PCR. Repertoires were generated with immunoSEQ multiplex PCR, while TCRdb's copy carries only in-frame clones and drops some. The sample has some 30,000 clones; 79% are singletons. Regarding time point: peripheral blood 6 weeks after treatment start. The CDR3 is 17 residues long. The material sequenced was PBMCs, taken around atezolizumab (anti-PD-L1) treatment. The TCR sequence derives from a man in his 70s with urothelial cancer. V gene TRBV21-1 combines with J gene TRBJ2-7; TRBD2 was called by the table and not checked on the DNA. TRBV21-1 is termed a pseudogene. The CDR3 is CASSSRGPSGRTYEQYF. The DNA for the CDR3 is TGTGCCAGCAGCTCTAGGGGTCCTAGCGGGAGGACCTACGAGCAGTACTTC.